This T cell receptor (beta chain) was identified in a study of T cells in Graves' hyperthyroidism and ophthalmopathy. Researchers took RNA transcripts and amplified the TCR beta CDR3 regions from them. Using the HTBI primer set, a first-round RT-PCR was run on the TCR CDR3. Each CDR3 protein gets one entry after TCRdb re-called the multiplex PCR reads with MiXCR. The sample lists more than 500,000 distinct CDR3 sequences; more than 45% were seen once. The sequenced material came from peripheral blood or thyroid tissue (not recorded which). This sequence originates from an adult woman with Graves' disease, either hyperthyroidism or ophthalmopathy (not recorded which).

The CDR3 coding sequence is TGCAGTGCTAGCCAGCGGGAGGGGACCCAGTACTTC. Protein product: CSASQREGTQYF. The chain joins TRBV20-1 to TRBJ2-5, with TRBD2 matching over 10 bases. The CDR3 runs to 12 residues. Germline CDR1 is DFQATT and CDR2 is SNEGSKA (reference sequence). The V and J ends lost 3 bases and 7 bases, in that order; junction bases with no gene match: 2.